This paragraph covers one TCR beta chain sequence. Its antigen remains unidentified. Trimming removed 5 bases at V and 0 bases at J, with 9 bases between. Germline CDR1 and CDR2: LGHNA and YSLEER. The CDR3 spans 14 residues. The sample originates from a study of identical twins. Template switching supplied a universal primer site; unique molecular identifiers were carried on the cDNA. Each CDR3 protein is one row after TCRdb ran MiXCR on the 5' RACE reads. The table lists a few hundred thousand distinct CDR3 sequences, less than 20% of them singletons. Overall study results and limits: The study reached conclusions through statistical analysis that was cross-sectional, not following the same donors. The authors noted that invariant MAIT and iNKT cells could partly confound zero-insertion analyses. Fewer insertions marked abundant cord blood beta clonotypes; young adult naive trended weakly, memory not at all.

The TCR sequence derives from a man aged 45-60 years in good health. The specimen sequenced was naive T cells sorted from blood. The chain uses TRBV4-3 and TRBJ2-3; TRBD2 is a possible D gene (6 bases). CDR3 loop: CASSVSGSTDTQYF. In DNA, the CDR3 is TGCGCCAGCAGCGTAAGCGGGAGCACAGATACGCAGTATTTT.